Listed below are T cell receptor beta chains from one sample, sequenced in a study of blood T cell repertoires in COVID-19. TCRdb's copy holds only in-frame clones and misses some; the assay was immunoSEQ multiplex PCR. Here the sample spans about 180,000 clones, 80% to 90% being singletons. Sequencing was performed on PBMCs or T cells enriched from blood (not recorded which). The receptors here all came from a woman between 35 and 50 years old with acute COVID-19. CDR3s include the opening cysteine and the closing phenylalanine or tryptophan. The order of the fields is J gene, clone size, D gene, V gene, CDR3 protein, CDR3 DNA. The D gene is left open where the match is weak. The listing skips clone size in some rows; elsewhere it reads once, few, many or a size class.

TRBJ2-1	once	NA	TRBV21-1	CASLGPGREQFF	TGTGCCAGCTTGGGGCCCGGTAGGGAGCAGTTCTTC
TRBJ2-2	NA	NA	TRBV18	CASSPSGELFF	TGTGCCAGCTCACCCTCCGGGGAGCTGTTTTTT
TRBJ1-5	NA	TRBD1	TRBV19	CASTAGQGTYSNQPQHF	TGTGCCAGTACCGCGGGACAGGGGACTTATAGCAATCAGCCCCAGCATTTT
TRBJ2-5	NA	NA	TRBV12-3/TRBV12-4	CASSPGETQYF	TGTGCCAGCAGCCCAGGGGAGACCCAGTACTTC
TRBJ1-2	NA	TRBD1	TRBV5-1	CASRLNDRVYGYTF	TGCGCCAGCAGGCTTAACGACAGGGTCTATGGCTACACCTTC
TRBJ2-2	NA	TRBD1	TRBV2	CASSERGLGTGELFF	TGTGCCAGCAGTGAAAGGGGGCTAGGCACCGGGGAGCTGTTTTTT
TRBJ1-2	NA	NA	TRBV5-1	CASRNGGLRGYTF	TGCGCCAGCCGAAATGGCGGTCTTAGGGGCTACACCTTC
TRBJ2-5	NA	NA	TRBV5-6	CASSFGVRGETQYF	TGTGCCAGCAGCTTCGGAGTAAGGGGAGAGACCCAGTACTTC
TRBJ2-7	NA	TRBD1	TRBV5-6	CASSPGTGGNPYEQYF	TGTGCCAGCAGCCCCGGGACAGGGGGCAATCCCTACGAGCAGTACTTC
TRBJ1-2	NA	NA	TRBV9	CASSVDEGYGYTF	TGTGCCAGCAGCGTAGATGAGGGCTATGGCTACACCTTC
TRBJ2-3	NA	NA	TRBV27	CASSSKGGLRTDTQYF	TGTGCCAGCAGCTCAAAGGGTGGACTTCGCACAGATACGCAGTATTTT
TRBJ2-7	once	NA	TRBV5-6	CASSFGRVSYEQYF	TGTGCCAGCAGCTTCGGCAGGGTCAGCTACGAGCAGTACTTC
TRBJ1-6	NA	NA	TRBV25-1	CASSEYSVSQDRNSPLHF	TGTGCCAGCAGTGAATATTCAGTCTCGCAGGATCGTAATTCACCCCTCCACTTT
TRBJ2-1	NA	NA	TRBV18	CASSPIRGISSYNEQFF	TGTGCCAGCTCACCGATTCGAGGGATCAGCTCCTACAATGAGCAGTTCTTC
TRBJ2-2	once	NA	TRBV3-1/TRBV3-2	CASSFPGLTANTGELFF	TGTGCCAGCAGCTTTCCAGGACTAACCGCGAACACCGGGGAGCTGTTTTTT
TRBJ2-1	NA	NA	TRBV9	CASSPGSYNEQFF	TGTGCCAGCAGCCCCGGGAGTTACAATGAGCAGTTCTTC
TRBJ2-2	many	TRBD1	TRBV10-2	CASSPGGVGTGELFF	TGCGCCAGCAGCCCAGGGGGCGTTGGCACCGGGGAGCTGTTTTTT
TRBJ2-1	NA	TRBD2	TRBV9	CASSVGSSGANEQFF	TGTGCCAGCAGCGTAGGGTCTAGCGGGGCCAATGAGCAGTTCTTC
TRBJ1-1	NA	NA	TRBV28	CASTPGGRTEAFF	TGTGCCAGCACCCCGGGGGGGCGGACTGAAGCTTTCTTT
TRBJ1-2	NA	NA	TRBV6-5	CASSYVGARGYTF	TGTGCCAGCAGTTACGTGGGGGCGCGCGGCTACACCTTC
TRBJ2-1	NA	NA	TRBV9	CASSATGLESYNEQFF	TGTGCCAGCAGCGCGACAGGACTAGAATCCTACAATGAGCAGTTCTTC
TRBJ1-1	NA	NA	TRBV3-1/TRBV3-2	CASSRQSLNTEAFF	TGTGCCAGCAGTCGACAGTCCTTGAACACTGAAGCTTTCTTT